Presented here are 15 T cell receptor beta chains from one specimen sequenced in a study of T-cell reconstitution after alpha-beta-depleted transplantation in children. Unique molecular identifiers were used to barcode this TCRbeta library. MiXCR was run by TCRdb on the PCR reads, yielding one entry per CDR3 protein. Of a few hundred thousand distinct CDR3 sequences listed, about a tenth are singletons. The source material was PBMCs, sampled before TCRalphabeta/CD19-depleted stem cell transplant. All receptors come from a child in the first two years of life with acute myeloid leukemia, due to receive a stem cell transplant.

This clonotype was seen ten or more times. The rearrangement uses TRBV5-6 and TRBJ2-7, with 9 bases matching TRBD2. With 5 bases clipped from V and 4 bases from J, the junction kept 13 bases outside the gene matches. The length of the CDR3 is 16 residues. Germline values: CDR1 SGHDT, CDR2 YYEEEE. CDR3 DNA sequence: TGTGCCAGCAGTTTTAGCGGGAGTGCCTCCCCTTACGAGCAGTACTTC. Its protein product is CASSFSGSASPYEQYF.

Ten or more counts support this clonotype. The chain employs TRBV29-1 and TRBJ2-1; 14 bases map to TRBD2. After removal of 4 bases from V and 4 bases from J, the junction contained 9 bases not matched to a gene. Germline V gives CDR1 SQVTM, CDR2 ANQGSEA. This CDR3 is 17 amino acids long. CDR3 loop: CSVGILTSGRAYNEQFF. The DNA for the CDR3 is TGCAGCGTTGGTATCCTGACTAGCGGGAGGGCATACAATGAGCAGTTCTTC.

As concerns this clonotype: Germline and junction disagree at one end, which may indicate a read error. The rearrangement uses TRBV3-1 and TRBJ1-4, with 7 nucleotides matching TRBD1. The CDR3 has 15 amino acids. From germline, CDR1 is LGHDT and CDR2 YNNKEL (reference sequence). In DNA form, the CDR3 reads TGTGCCAGCAGCCGCCTCAGGGGGACTAATGAAAAACTGCTTTTT. Its protein product is CASSRLRGTNEKLLF. The entire variable domain, with the rest obtained from reference TRBV3-1 and TRBJ1-4, is as follows: DTAVSQTPKYLVTQMGNDKSIKCEQNLGHDTMYWYKQDSKKFLKIMFSYNNKELIINETVPNRFSPKSPDKAHLNLHINSLELGDSAVYFCASSRLRGTNEKLLFGSGTQLSVL.

This clonotype was observed at least ten times. The rearrangement uses TRBV10-1 and TRBJ2-3; the D call may be TRBD1 or TRBD2 (5 bases each). CDR1 is WNHNN, CDR2 SYGVQD, per germline (reference sequence). Trimming left V 6 bases short and J 3 bases short, with 10 bases between. The CDR3 totals 13 residues. The CDR3 loop reads CASRGTLTDTQYF. CDR3 nucleotides: TGCGCCAGCAGAGGGACCCTTACAGATACGCAGTATTTT.

In its sample, this clonotype was seen many times. The rearrangement links TRBV20-1 to TRBJ2-4; TRBD1 or TRBD2 may be the D gene (5 bases each). Germline V gene sequence: CDR1 DFQATT, CDR2 SNEGSKA (reference sequence). Trimming left V 6 bases short and J 1 base short, with 10 bases between. The CDR3 has 13 residues. CDR3 region: CSAGEGAKNIQYF. CDR3 DNA sequence: TGCAGTGCCGGAGAGGGGGCCAAAAACATTCAGTACTTC.

At least ten counts were recorded for this clonotype. The rearrangement uses TRBV7-8 and TRBJ1-2, with D unclear. Germline V gives CDR1 SGHVS, CDR2 FQNEAQ. There are 16 residues in the CDR3. V was clipped by 4 bases and J by 0 bases, with 15 bases between them. The CDR3, as DNA: TGTGCCAGCAGCTCACGCCAAAGGGTAGCTAACTATGGCTACACCTTC. Translation: CASSSRQRVANYGYTF. Based on the CDR3 plus reference TRBV7-8 and TRBJ1-2, the full variable domain is GAGVSQSPRYKVAKRGQDVALRCDPISGHVSLFWYQQALGQGPEFLTYFQNEAQLDKSGLPSDRFFAERPEGSVSTLKIQRTQQEDSAVYLCASSSRQRVANYGYTFGSGTRLTVV.

This clonotype appeared many times. The V gene is TRBV7-2, the J gene TRBJ2-3; 12 bases align to TRBD2. The CDR3 runs to 16 residues. Trimming at V came to 5 bases and at J to 3 bases, leaving 6 bases not matched to a gene. Germline-derived CDR1 and CDR2 are SGHTA and FQGNSA. CDR3 sequence (DNA): TGTGCCAGCAGCCTACGACTAGCGGGAGCGACAGATACGCAGTATTTT. Translating it yields CASSLRLAGATDTQYF. The full variable domain, rest sourced from reference TRBV7-2 and TRBJ2-3, is GAGVSQSPSNKVTEKGKDVELRCDPISGHTALYWYRQSLGQGLEFLIYFQGNSAPDKSGLPSDRFSAERTGGSVSTLTIQRTQQEDSAVYLCASSLRLAGATDTQYFGPGTRLTVL.

Ten or more counts support this clonotype. An end of the junction does not agree with germline; a read error may underlie this. The gene calls are TRBV15 and TRBJ2-2; tentatively, D is TRBD1 (5 bases). This CDR3 spans 16 amino acids. Germline assignment: CDR1 LNHNV and CDR2 YYDKDF (reference sequence). CDR3 in amino acids: CATSRETGLRAGELFF. DNA for the CDR3: TGTGCCACCAGCCGAGAAACAGGTCTGCGAGCCGGGGAGCTGTTTTTT.

This clonotype occurred many times. V gene TRBV6-2 or TRBV6-3 combines with J gene TRBJ2-1; 8 bases map to TRBD1. The ends lost 8 bases at V and 7 bases at J; junction bases unmatched: 7. CDR1 and CDR2 from the germline V gene are MNHEY and SVGEGT. The CDR3 runs 13 residues. CDR3 in amino acids: CASRGQGKNEQFF. The CDR3 bases are TGTGCCAGCCGAGGACAGGGTAAGAATGAGCAGTTCTTC.

This clonotype occurred many times. This sequence joins TRBV7-8 and TRBJ2-1, with TRBD2 matching 7 bases. V shed 5 bases and J 10 bases; nucleotides not matched to a gene: 14. The CDR3 extends over 15 amino acids. Germline V gives CDR1 SGHVS, CDR2 FQNEAQ. The CDR3 sequence is CASSPIWGGPREQFF. In DNA, the CDR3 is TGTGCCAGCAGCCCAATCTGGGGAGGGCCCAGGGAGCAGTTCTTC.

This clonotype was seen ten or more times. The chain joins TRBV12-3 or TRBV12-4 to TRBJ2-1, with 8 bases lining up with TRBD1. V was clipped by 4 bases and J by 4 bases; unmatched bases: 9. This CDR3 spans 16 amino acids. This CDR3 reads CASSSPDRATYNEQFF. As DNA, the CDR3 is TGTGCCAGCAGTTCACCGGACAGGGCCACGTACAATGAGCAGTTCTTC.

This clonotype showed up just a few times. The chain uses TRBV12-3 or TRBV12-4 and TRBJ2-7, with D possibly matching TRBD1 (5 bases). Trimming left V 5 bases short and J 0 bases short, with 14 bases between. The CDR3 is made up of 15 amino acids. CDR3 region: CASSPKRTFSYEQYF. The CDR3 DNA sequence: TGTGCCAGCAGTCCCAAGAGGACATTCTCCTACGAGCAGTACTTC.

This clonotype has at least ten counts. This rearrangement joins TRBV27 to TRBJ2-1; 9 positions match TRBD2. V was pared by 6 bases and J by 4 bases, with 10 bases of the junction left unmatched. The CDR3 has 16 amino acids. CDR1 and CDR2 from the germline V gene are MNHEY and SMNVEV (reference sequence). CDR3 amino acids: CASSPLGLAGYNEQFF. The CDR3 region has the DNA TGTGCCAGCAGCCCTCTCGGGCTAGCGGGGTACAATGAGCAGTTCTTC.

In this sample, this clonotype turned up a few times. V usage is TRBV6-2 or TRBV6-3 and J usage is TRBJ2-3, with 9 bases identical to TRBD2. V was pared by 2 bases and J by 4 bases, with 4 bases of the junction left unmatched. CDR3 length equals 15 residues. CDR1 is MNHEY, CDR2 SVGEGT, per germline. CDR3 DNA sequence: TGTGCCAGCAGTTACGTCGCGGGAGGGTCAGATACGCAGTATTTT. It is translated as CASSYVAGGSDTQYF.

This clonotype was recorded at least ten times. CDR3 coding DNA: TGCAGTGCCCAGACAGGGGGCAATTCACCCCTCCACTTT. Protein sequence: CSAQTGGNSPLHF. The V and J genes are TRBV20-1 and TRBJ1-6, with TRBD1 identical over 10 bases. Trimming cost V 6 bases and J 7 bases; bases outside gene matches: 3. The CDR3 totals 13 residues. The germline V gene has CDR1 DFQATT and CDR2 SNEGSKA (reference sequence).